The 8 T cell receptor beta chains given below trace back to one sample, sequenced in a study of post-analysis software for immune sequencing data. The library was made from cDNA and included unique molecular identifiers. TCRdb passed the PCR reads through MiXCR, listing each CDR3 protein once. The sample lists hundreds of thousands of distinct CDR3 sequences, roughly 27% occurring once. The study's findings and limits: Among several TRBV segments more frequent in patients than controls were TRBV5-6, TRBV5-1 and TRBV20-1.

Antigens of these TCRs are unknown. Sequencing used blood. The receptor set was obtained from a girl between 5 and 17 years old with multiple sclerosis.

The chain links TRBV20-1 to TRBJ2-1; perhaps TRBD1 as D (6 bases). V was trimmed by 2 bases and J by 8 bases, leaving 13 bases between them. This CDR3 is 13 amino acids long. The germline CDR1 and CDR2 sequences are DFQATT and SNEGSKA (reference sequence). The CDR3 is CSARMGAADEQFF. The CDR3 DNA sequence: TGCAGTGCTAGAATGGGGGCGGCCGATGAGCAGTTCTTC.

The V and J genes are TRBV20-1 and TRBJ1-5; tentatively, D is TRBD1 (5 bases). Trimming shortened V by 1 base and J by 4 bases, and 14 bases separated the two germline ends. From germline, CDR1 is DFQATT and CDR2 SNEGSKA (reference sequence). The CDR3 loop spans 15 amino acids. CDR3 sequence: CSARGTGTPNQPQHF. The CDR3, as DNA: TGCAGTGCTAGAGGAACCGGGACCCCTAATCAGCCCCAGCATTTT.

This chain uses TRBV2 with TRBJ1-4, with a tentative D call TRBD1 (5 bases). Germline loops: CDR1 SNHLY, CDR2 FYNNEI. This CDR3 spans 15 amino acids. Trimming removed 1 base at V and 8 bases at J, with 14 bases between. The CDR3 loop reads CASSEVRGPGEKLFF. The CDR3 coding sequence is TGTGCCAGCAGTGAAGTAAGGGGCCCCGGCGAAAAACTGTTTTTT.

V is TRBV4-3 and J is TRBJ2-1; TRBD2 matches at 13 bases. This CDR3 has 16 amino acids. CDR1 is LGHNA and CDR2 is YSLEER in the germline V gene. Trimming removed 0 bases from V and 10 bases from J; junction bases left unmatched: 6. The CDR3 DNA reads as TGCGCCAGCAGCCAAGAGGGGACTAGCGGGATAGGGGAGCAGTTCTTC. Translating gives CASSQEGTSGIGEQFF.

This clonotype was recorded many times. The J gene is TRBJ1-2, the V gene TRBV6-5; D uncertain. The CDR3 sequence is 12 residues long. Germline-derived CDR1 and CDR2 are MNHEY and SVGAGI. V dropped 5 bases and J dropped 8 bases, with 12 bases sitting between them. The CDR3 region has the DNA TGTGCCAGCAGTCCATCAGGCTTGGGCTACACCTTC. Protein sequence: CASSPSGLGYTF.

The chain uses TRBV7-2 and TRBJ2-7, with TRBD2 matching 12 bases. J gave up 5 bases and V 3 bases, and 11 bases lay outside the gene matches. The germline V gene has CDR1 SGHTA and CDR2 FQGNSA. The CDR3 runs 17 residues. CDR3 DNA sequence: TGTGCCAGCAGCTTGAGGGGGACTAGCGGGTCAGTCGACGAGCAGTACTTC. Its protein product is CASSLRGTSGSVDEQYF.

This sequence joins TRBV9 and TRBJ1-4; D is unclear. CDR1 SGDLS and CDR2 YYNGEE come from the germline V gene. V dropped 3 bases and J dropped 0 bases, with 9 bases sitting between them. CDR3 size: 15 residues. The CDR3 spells CASSEAPATNEKLFF. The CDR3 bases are TGTGCCAGCAGCGAGGCCCCCGCAACTAATGAAAAACTGTTTTTT.

The CDR3 loop reads CASSLDRGRLEEQFF. The CDR3 nucleotides are TGCGCCAGCAGCTTGGACAGGGGGCGCTTAGAAGAGCAGTTCTTC. The chain has TRBV5-1 and TRBJ2-1; 9 bases are a match to TRBD1. V shed 0 bases, J shed 10 bases, and the junction held 8 bases outside the gene matches. This CDR3 is built from 15 residues. Germline lookup yields CDR1 SGHRS and CDR2 YFSETQ.